This passage covers 21 T cell receptor beta chains from one sample sequenced in a study of early stage breast cancer tumors. The table came from immunoSEQ multiplex PCR; TCRdb's copy has only in-frame clones and leaves some out. The data contain 45,000 to 65,000 clones, around 80% of them singletons. Input material: blood. Receptor source: a person aged 35-49 years with breast cancer.

The rearrangement links TRBV12-5 to TRBJ1-1, with D tentatively TRBD1 (6 bases). The V end was cut by 6 bases, the J end by 5 bases, with 13 bases between. Per germline, CDR1 LGHNT and CDR2 FRNRAP. CDR3 length: 13 residues. Written as DNA, the CDR3 is TGTGCTAGTGGGATGTCACAGGGAACTGAAGCTTTCTTT. The encoded protein is CASGMSQGTEAFF.

This clone has just a few counts. The chain uses TRBV27 and TRBJ1-1, with TRBD1 identical over 8 bases. The germline CDR1 and CDR2 sequences are MNHEY and SMNVEV (reference sequence). V was pared by 6 bases and J by 3 bases, with 9 bases of the junction left unmatched. This CDR3 region has 15 residues. The CDR3 loop is CASRLDRDRYTEAFF. Written as DNA, the CDR3 is TGTGCCAGCAGGCTAGACAGGGACAGGTACACTGAAGCTTTCTTT.

This chain links TRBV6-5 with TRBJ2-7, with D hard to call. CDR1 is MNHEY and CDR2 is SVGAGI in the germline V gene. V was clipped by 8 bases and J by 4 bases, with 15 bases between them. CDR3 size: 13 residues. CDR3 bases: TGTGCCAGCCAGACTTACACCCCTTACGAGCAGTACTTC. Encoded protein: CASQTYTPYEQYF.

This chain uses TRBV19 with TRBJ2-5; 11 bases agree with TRBD1. The ends lost 3 bases at V and 3 bases at J; junction bases unmatched: 12. This CDR3 comprises 18 residues. Germline V lookup: CDR1 LNHDA, CDR2 SQIVND (reference sequence). CDR3 sequence (DNA): TGTGCCAGTAGTATCTTTACCGGGACAGGGGGTAGGGAAGAGACCCAGTACTTC. The encoded protein is CASSIFTGTGGREETQYF. Looking up the rest from reference TRBV19 and TRBJ2-5 gives the full variable domain: DGGITQSPKYLFRKEGQNVTLSCEQNLNHDAMYWYRQDPGQGLRLIYYSQIVNDFQKGDIAEGYSVSREKKESFPLTVTSAQKNPTAFYLCASSIFTGTGGREETQYFGPGTRLLVL.

This clone appeared a few times. The chain carries TRBV30 and TRBJ1-1; the D is unclear. The CDR3 contains 11 residues. Germline lookup yields CDR1 GTSNPN and CDR2 SVGIG (reference sequence). With 5 bases removed from V and 2 bases from J, the gap between germline ends came to 6 bases. CDR3 coding DNA: TGTGCCTGGGGGGAAAACACTGAAGCTTTCTTT. This gives the protein CAWGENTEAFF.

This sequence joins TRBV7-9 and TRBJ2-3; possibly TRBD2 for D (6 bases). The CDR3 spans 17 residues. Germline loops: CDR1 SEHNR, CDR2 FQNEAQ (reference sequence). V was cut by 1 base and J by 0 bases, with 14 bases left in between. The CDR3 protein is CASSLGRGRPSTDTQYF. DNA for the CDR3: TGTGCCAGCAGCTTAGGTCGGGGGAGGCCTAGCACAGATACGCAGTATTTT. Full variable domain (remainder filled in from reference TRBV7-9 and TRBJ2-3): DTGVSQNPRHKITKRGQNVTFRCDPISEHNRLYWYRQTLGQGPEFLTYFQNEAQLEKSRLLSDRFSAERPKGSFSTLEIQRTEQGDSAMYLCASSLGRGRPSTDTQYFGPGTRLTVL.

The chain joins TRBV5-1 to TRBJ2-1; 14 bases are shared with TRBD2. CDR3 length: 19 residues. V gave up 5 bases and J gave up 5 bases; unmatched junction bases: 15. Germline V gene lookup returns CDR1 SGHRS and CDR2 YFSETQ. The chain's CDR3 is CASSEGTGTSGSKNNEQFF. The CDR3 nucleotides read TGCGCCAGCAGTGAAGGGACAGGGACTAGCGGGAGTAAGAACAATGAGCAGTTCTTC.

The V call is TRBV7-8, the J call TRBJ2-5, with TRBD2 matching over 10 bases. Germline V gene data show CDR1 as SGHVS and CDR2 as FQNEAQ. This CDR3 region has 18 residues. Trimming cost V 2 bases and J 2 bases; bases outside gene matches: 11. The CDR3 coding sequence is TGTGCCAGCAGCTTATCGGGACTAGCGAATACTGCTCAAGAGACCCAGTACTTC. Protein: CASSLSGLANTAQETQYF.

J is TRBJ1-2 and V is TRBV6-1, with a weak D call TRBD1 (5 bases). The ends were cut back, 7 bases at V and 10 bases at J, with 16 bases in the middle. Looked up from germline, CDR1 is MNHNS and CDR2 is SASEGT. CDR3 length: 12 amino acids. For the CDR3, the DNA is TGTGCCAGCACCATAAAGGCAGGGAACTACACCTTC. It codes for CASTIKAGNYTF.

The rearrangement uses TRBV11-3 and TRBJ2-7; D unclear. Germline V gene data show CDR1 as SGHNT and CDR2 as YENEEA. With 0 bases removed from V and 1 base from J, the gap between germline ends came to 7 bases. This CDR3 spans 14 amino acids. CDR3 protein: CASSLDATSYEQYF. Here the CDR3 DNA reads TGTGCCAGCAGCTTAGATGCGACATCCTACGAGCAGTACTTC.

The rearrangement joins TRBV4-1 to TRBJ2-1, with D unclear. The CDR3 consists of 15 residues. Germline V CDR1 and CDR2: MGHRA, YSYEKL. The V end lost 0 bases, the J end lost 8 bases, and 14 bases lay between the germline ends. For the CDR3, the DNA is TGCGCCAGCAGCCAAGACTTAAGCCTCACCGATGAGCAGTTCTTC. This encodes CASSQDLSLTDEQFF.

The chain recombines TRBV9 with TRBJ2-3; 8 bases align to TRBD2. Germline V lookup: CDR1 SGDLS, CDR2 YYNGEE. J lost 4 bases, V lost 4 bases, and 8 bases had no gene match. The CDR3 is made up of 15 amino acids. The CDR3 here is CASSSAGTRADTQYF. The DNA for the CDR3 is TGTGCCAGCAGCTCCGCCGGGACTAGGGCAGATACGCAGTATTTT.

The CDR3 spells CSVGDTYEQYF. The CDR3 nucleotides are TGCAGCGTTGGAGACACCTACGAGCAGTACTTC. The V call is TRBV29-1, the J call TRBJ2-7; D gene uncertain. V was cut by 4 bases and J by 2 bases, with 6 bases left in between. CDR1 and CDR2 from the germline V gene are SQVTM and ANQGSEA. This CDR3 spans 11 amino acids.

The chain couples TRBV11-2 to TRBJ2-2, with no clear D. Germline-derived CDR1 and CDR2 are SGHAT and FQNNGV. V lost 6 bases and J lost 5, with 7 bases in between. This CDR3 has 12 amino acids. This CDR3 reads CASRRSTGELFF. In DNA form, the CDR3 reads TGTGCCAGCAGAAGGAGTACCGGGGAGCTGTTTTTT.

The V and J genes are TRBV5-1 and TRBJ2-7; D unclear. CDR1 and CDR2 (germline): SGHRS, YFSETQ. Trimming cost V 6 bases and J 3 bases, with 19 bases left between them. This CDR3 is 15 amino acids long. The CDR3 reads CASNTDGSKFYEQYF. CDR3 sequence (DNA): TGCGCCAGCAACACCGACGGTTCGAAATTCTACGAGCAGTACTTC. The full variable domain, its missing parts supplied by reference TRBV5-1 and TRBJ2-7, is KAGVTQTPRYLIKTRGQQVTLSCSPISGHRSVSWYQQTPGQGLQFLFEYFSETQRNKGNFPGRFSGRQFSNSRSEMNVSTLELGDSALYLCASNTDGSKFYEQYFGPGTRLTVT.

CDR3: CASSLYSGRGETQYF. CDR3 nucleotides: TGTGCCAGCAGTCTATACTCAGGGAGAGGAGAGACCCAGTACTTC. The chain employs TRBV7-2 and TRBJ2-5; D could derive from TRBD1 or TRBD2 (5 bases each). Trimming shortened V by 6 bases and J by 4 bases, and 18 bases separated the two germline ends. The CDR3 is made up of 15 amino acids. CDR1 and CDR2 (germline): SGHTA, FQGNSA.

J is TRBJ1-2 and V is TRBV25-1; a possible D gene is TRBD1 (6 bases). The CDR3 is made up of 12 amino acids. From germline, CDR1 is MGHDK and CDR2 SYGVNS. Trimming stripped 4 bases from V and 5 bases from J, with 8 bases between. The CDR3 nucleotides read TGTGCCAGCAGTGGAACAGGGTATGGCTACACCTTC. This encodes CASSGTGYGYTF.

The rearrangement joins TRBV4-1 to TRBJ2-7; TRBD2 matches 12 bases. The CDR3 spans 15 residues. The V and J ends lost 1 base and 6 bases, in that order; junction bases with no gene match: 4. The V gene's germline CDR1 is MGHRA and CDR2 YSYEKL. This CDR3 is CASSQASGRVLEQYF. The DNA for the CDR3 is TGCGCCAGCAGCCAAGCTAGCGGGAGGGTTCTCGAGCAGTACTTC.

This clone was counted only a few times. CDR3 nucleotide sequence: TGTGCCAGCAGTTTAGGTCTCGGTGAGCAGTTCTTC. Translating gives CASSLGLGEQFF. The rearrangement uses TRBV28 and TRBJ2-1; no clear D gene. CDR1 MDHEN and CDR2 SYDVKM come from the germline V gene. The CDR3 contains 12 residues. The V gene lost 2 bases and the J gene lost 9 bases, with 8 bases spanning the gap.

Concerning this clone itself: Mismatch with germline at one junction end may stem from a read error. This chain uses TRBV2 with TRBJ1-2; the D gene is possibly TRBD1 (5 bases). CDR1 is SNHLY, CDR2 FYNNEI, per germline. The CDR3 is 14 amino acids. CDR3: CASREVDRPYGYTF. For the CDR3, the DNA is TGTGCCAGCAGGGAAGTCGACAGACCATATGGCTACACCTTC.

For the CDR3, the DNA is TGTGCCAGCAGCCTCGGGGTAGGGCTATACAATGAGCAGTTCTTC. It translates to CASSLGVGLYNEQFF. This rearrangement joins TRBV7-3 to TRBJ2-1; perhaps TRBD2 as D (5 bases). The CDR3 is 15 amino acids. Germline-derived CDR1 and CDR2 are SGHTA and FQGTGA. With 5 bases removed from V and 4 bases from J, the gap between germline ends came to 15 bases.